This TCR beta chain was identified in a study of blood T cell repertoires in COVID-19. Study information: Samples representing acute and convalescent COVID-19 were sourced from the United States, Italy and Spain. PBMCs, B-cell-depleted T cells, or T cells were the source of the cDNA or gDNA that made up the material.

The germline gives CDR1 SNHLY, CDR2 FYNNEI. The CDR3 consists of 13 residues. Trimming cost V 7 bases and J 2 bases; bases outside gene matches: 5. Here immunoSEQ multiplex PCR was the method, and the copy in TCRdb shows in-frame clones only, minus some. The table has approximately 69,000 clones, over 80% seen once. This clone was seen a handful of times. The rearrangement joins TRBV2 to TRBJ2-7, with 7 bases that match TRBD1. The receptor was isolated from an older woman with acute or convalescent COVID-19. Sequencing was done on a sample of peripheral blood. The CDR3 spells CASKGTDPYEQYF. The CDR3, as DNA: TGTGCCAGCAAAGGGACAGATCCCTACGAGCAGTACTTC.